The 14 T cell receptor beta chains given below trace back to one sample, sequenced in a study of somatic mutations in cytotoxic T cells in rheumatoid arthritis. Here immunoSEQ multiplex PCR was the method, and the copy in TCRdb shows in-frame clones only, minus some. The table has about 20,000 clones, about nine tenths seen once. Input material: CD8+ T cells sorted from blood. The origin of the receptors is a middle-aged man in good health.

The rearrangement links TRBV10-2 to TRBJ2-1; 7 nucleotides match TRBD2. Trimming took 10 bases from V and 2 from J; bases not matched to a gene: 8. The CDR3 runs to 14 residues. Germline V gene sequence: CDR1 WSHSY, CDR2 SAAADI. CDR3: CATATSRTYNEQFF. DNA for the CDR3: TGCGCCACCGCGACTAGCAGAACCTACAATGAGCAGTTCTTC.

The chain recombines TRBV5-1 with TRBJ2-7; the match to TRBD1 covers 7 bases. Germline CDR1 is SGHRS and CDR2 is YFSETQ. With 3 bases clipped from V and 6 bases from J, the junction kept 0 bases outside the gene matches. CDR3 size: 11 residues. CDR3 amino acids: CASSSGGEQYF. The CDR3 DNA sequence: TGCGCCAGCAGCTCAGGGGGCGAGCAGTACTTC.

V is TRBV7-9 and J is TRBJ1-2; the match to TRBD1 covers 7 bases. Germline V gives CDR1 SEHNR, CDR2 FQNEAQ (reference sequence). Trimming took 5 bases from V and 5 from J; bases not matched to a gene: 11. The CDR3 loop spans 15 amino acids. Here the CDR3 reads CASSNPQGGAYGYTF. CDR3 DNA sequence: TGTGCCAGCAGCAATCCCCAGGGGGGCGCTTATGGCTACACCTTC.

This clone was picked up a small number of times. The rearrangement joins TRBV27 to TRBJ2-7; D might be TRBD1 (5 bases). V was clipped by 0 bases and J by 7 bases, with 10 bases between them. The CDR3 consists of 13 residues. In germline, CDR1 is MNHEY, CDR2 SMNVEV (reference sequence). The CDR3 reads CASSLSGVGEQYF. The CDR3 DNA is TGTGCCAGCAGTTTATCAGGGGTTGGAGAGCAGTACTTC.

The rearrangement links TRBV10-2 to TRBJ2-2; 7 bases agree with TRBD1. V lost 5 bases and J lost 2; bases outside the gene matches: 11. The CDR3 spans 17 residues. Germline loops: CDR1 WSHSY, CDR2 SAAADI. The DNA of the CDR3 is TGCGCCAGCAGTTTCCCCCGGGGACAGCGAAACACCGGGGAGCTGTTTTTT. Amino acid sequence: CASSFPRGQRNTGELFF.

The rearrangement uses TRBV7-9 and TRBJ1-6, with D tentatively TRBD1 (5 bases). Trimming left V 3 bases short and J 7 bases short, with 7 bases between. The CDR3 extends over 13 amino acids. Germline V gene data show CDR1 as SEHNR and CDR2 as FQNEAQ (reference sequence). CDR3 amino acids: CASSFPGNSPLHF. The DNA of the CDR3 is TGTGCCAGCAGCTTCCCAGGGAATTCACCCCTCCACTTT.

This sequence joins TRBV14 and TRBJ2-1; TRBD2 agrees at 8 bases. Germline V gene sequence: CDR1 SGHDN, CDR2 FVKESK. The CDR3 consists of 15 residues. J lost 6 bases, V lost 4 bases, and 8 bases had no gene match. CDR3 loop: CASSPGLARFNEQFF. The CDR3, as DNA: TGTGCCAGCAGCCCTGGACTAGCTCGTTTCAATGAGCAGTTCTTC.

The rearrangement uses TRBV11-2 and TRBJ2-7; unclear D gene. The germline V gene encodes CDR1 SGHAT and CDR2 FQNNGV. V gave up 5 bases and J gave up 9 bases, with 11 bases separating them. There are 11 residues in the CDR3. The CDR3 DNA is TGTGCCAGCAGCCCCTCCGAAGCGCAGTACTTC. Translating it yields CASSPSEAQYF.

The chain couples TRBV7-6 to TRBJ2-7; possibly TRBD1 for D (6 bases). V gave up 4 bases and J gave up 5 bases, with 15 bases separating them. This CDR3 comprises 14 residues. Germline V CDR1 and CDR2: SGHVS, FNYEAQ. The CDR3 spells CASSSGTGFDEQYF. CDR3 bases: TGTGCCAGCAGCTCCGGTACAGGGTTCGACGAGCAGTACTTC.

The rearrangement links TRBV4-3 to TRBJ1-5; no firm D call. V lost 1 base and J 8 bases, leaving 21 bases between the germline ends. The CDR3 extends over 17 amino acids. Germline assignment: CDR1 LGHNA and CDR2 YSLEER. Written as DNA, the CDR3 is TGCGCCAGCAGCCAAGGGGGAGGGCCCCGAAGTGTGGAGCCCCAGCATTTT. It is translated as CASSQGGGPRSVEPQHF.

This sequence joins TRBV25-1 and TRBJ2-1, with D possibly called TRBD1 or TRBD2 (5 bases each). Looked up from germline, CDR1 is MGHDK and CDR2 is SYGVNS. Trimming removed 3 bases at V and 6 bases at J, with 9 bases between. The CDR3 covers 13 residues. The CDR3 DNA sequence: TGTGCCAGCAGTGATTCCGGGGCCAATGAGCAGTTCTTC. Its translation: CASSDSGANEQFF.

CDR3: CASSPLAGESSYNEQFF. The CDR3 coding sequence is TGTGCCAGCTCACCACTAGCGGGAGAAAGCTCCTACAATGAGCAGTTCTTC. V gene TRBV18 combines with J gene TRBJ2-1, with 9 positions matching TRBD2. The V segment lost 1 base and the J segment 0 bases; nucleotides outside the gene matches: 4. This CDR3 is 17 amino acids long. In germline, CDR1 is KGHSH, CDR2 LQKENI.

In this sample, this clone turned up once. The chain is built from TRBV9 and TRBJ2-1; the D is unclear. Looked up from germline, CDR1 is SGDLS and CDR2 is YYNGEE. V lost 3 bases and J 10 bases, leaving 14 bases between the germline ends. The CDR3 spans 13 residues. This chain's CDR3 is CASSASPLGEQFF. As DNA, the CDR3 is TGTGCCAGCAGCGCCTCCCCTTTGGGAGAGCAGTTCTTC.

CDR3 DNA: TGCGCCAGCAGCCGGGGGGAGGGCCGATACGAGCAGTACTTC. This encodes CASSRGEGRYEQYF. The V and J genes are TRBV4-3 and TRBJ2-7, with 7 bases fitting TRBD2. This CDR3 comprises 14 residues. Germline loops: CDR1 LGHNA, CDR2 YSLEER. V shed 4 bases and J 4 bases; nucleotides not matched to a gene: 7.